The table lists the clone carrying this TCR beta chain with a few counts. The source of the sample is a study of T-cell memory formation after mild COVID-19. TCRdb passed the 5' RACE reads through MiXCR, listing each CDR3 protein once. This table has 500,000 to 650,000 distinct CDR3 sequences, less than 25% appearing once. The CDR3 length is 12 residues. Germline V CDR1 and CDR2: MNHNY, SVGAGI (reference sequence). The V end was cut by 5 bases, the J end by 6 bases, with 8 bases between. The sequenced sample consisted of PBMCs or a T cell subset sorted from them (not recorded which). This clonotype originated in an adult woman who had mild COVID-19 (a few samples of this study predate the infection). Cell type and time point are not known. The V and J genes are TRBV6-6 and TRBJ2-1; no clear D gene. The CDR3 region has the DNA TGTGCCAGCAGTCCCGGGTCCAATGAGCAGTTCTTC. It encodes CASSPGSNEQFF.